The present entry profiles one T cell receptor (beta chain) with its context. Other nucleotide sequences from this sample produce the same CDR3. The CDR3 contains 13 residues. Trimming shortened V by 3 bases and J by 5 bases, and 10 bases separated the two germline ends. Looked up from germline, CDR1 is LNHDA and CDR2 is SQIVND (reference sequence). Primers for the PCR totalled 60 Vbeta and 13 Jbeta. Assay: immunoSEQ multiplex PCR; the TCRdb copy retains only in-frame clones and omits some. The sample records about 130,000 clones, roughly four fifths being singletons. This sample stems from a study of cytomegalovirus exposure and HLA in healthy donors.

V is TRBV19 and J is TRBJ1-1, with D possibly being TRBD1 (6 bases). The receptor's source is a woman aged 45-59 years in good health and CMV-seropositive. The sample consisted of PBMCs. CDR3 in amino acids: CASSIQQGTEAFF. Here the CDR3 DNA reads TGTGCCAGTAGTATTCAACAGGGAACTGAAGCTTTCTTT. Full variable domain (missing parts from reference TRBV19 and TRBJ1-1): DGGITQSPKYLFRKEGQNVTLSCEQNLNHDAMYWYRQDPGQGLRLIYYSQIVNDFQKGDIAEGYSVSREKKESFPLTVTSAQKNPTAFYLCASSIQQGTEAFFGQGTRLTVV.